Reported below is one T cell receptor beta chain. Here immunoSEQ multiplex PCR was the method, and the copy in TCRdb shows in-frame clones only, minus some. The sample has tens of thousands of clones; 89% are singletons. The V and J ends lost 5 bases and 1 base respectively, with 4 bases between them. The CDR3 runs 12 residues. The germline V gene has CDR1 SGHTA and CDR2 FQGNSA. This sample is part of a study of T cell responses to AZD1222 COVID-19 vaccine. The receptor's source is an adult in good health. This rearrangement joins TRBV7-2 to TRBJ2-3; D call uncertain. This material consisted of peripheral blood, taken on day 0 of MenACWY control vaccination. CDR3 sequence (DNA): TGTGCCAGCAGCCGACGCACAGATACGCAGTATTTT. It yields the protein CASSRRTDTQYF.